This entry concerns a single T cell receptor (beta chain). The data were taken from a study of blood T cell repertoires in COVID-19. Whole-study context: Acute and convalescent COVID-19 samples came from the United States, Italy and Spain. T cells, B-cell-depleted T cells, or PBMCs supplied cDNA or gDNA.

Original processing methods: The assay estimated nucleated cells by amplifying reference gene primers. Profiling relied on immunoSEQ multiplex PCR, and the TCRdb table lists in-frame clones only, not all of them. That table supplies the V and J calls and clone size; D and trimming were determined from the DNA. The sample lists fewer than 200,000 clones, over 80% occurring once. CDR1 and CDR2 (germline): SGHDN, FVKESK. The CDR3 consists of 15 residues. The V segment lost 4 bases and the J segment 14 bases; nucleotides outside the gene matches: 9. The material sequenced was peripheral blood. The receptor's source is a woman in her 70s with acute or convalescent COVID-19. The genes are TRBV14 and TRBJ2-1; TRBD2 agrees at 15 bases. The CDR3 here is CASSLWTSGRAEKFF. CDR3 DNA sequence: TGTGCCAGCAGCCTTTGGACTAGCGGGAGGGCCGAGAAGTTCTTC.